The 14 T cell receptor beta chains in this list originate from one sample, sequenced in a study of CD8+CD57+ T cells in acquired aplastic anemia. CDR3 and TCR beta VDJ profiling relied on genomic DNA as the template. TCRdb re-derived calls from the reads in MiXCR, one entry per CDR3 protein. The data hold 150,000 to 200,000 distinct CDR3 sequences, with around 60% observed a single time. The specimen sequenced was sorted CD4+, CD8+, or CD8+CD57+ T cells (not recorded which) from PBMCs. These receptors came from a human donor in good health.

The chain carries TRBV29-1 and TRBJ1-2; tentative D call: TRBD1 (6 bases). V lost 4 bases, J lost 4 bases, and 13 bases lay in between. The CDR3 is 13 residues long. Germline CDR1 reads SQVTM; CDR2 reads ANQGSEA. CDR3 sequence: CSVVRGLSYGYTF. CDR3 DNA sequence: TGCAGCGTTGTCCGGGGGCTTTCCTATGGCTACACCTTC.

The V call is TRBV7-9, the J call TRBJ2-1, with 9 bases matching TRBD1. Germline V CDR1 and CDR2: SEHNR, FQNEAQ (reference sequence). CDR3 length: 15 residues. The J segment lost 4 bases and the V segment lost 3 bases, leaving 4 bases of the junction unmatched. In DNA form, the CDR3 reads TGTGCCAGCAGCTTTGGAGGACAGGGGTACAATGAGCAGTTCTTC. Residues: CASSFGGQGYNEQFF.

This sequence joins TRBV20-1 and TRBJ2-7; possible D gene TRBD1, 5 bases. Per germline, CDR1 DFQATT and CDR2 SNEGSKA (reference sequence). The CDR3 runs to 17 residues. V lost 0 bases to trimming and J lost 2 bases, with 20 bases between them. In nucleotides, the CDR3 is TGCAGTGCTAGAGACCCATCCCGAGCAGGGAATACCTACGAGCAGTACTTC. This gives the protein CSARDPSRAGNTYEQYF.

The V call is TRBV20-1, the J call TRBJ1-6; TRBD1 might be the D (5 bases). CDR3 size: 15 residues. Trimming cost V 5 bases and J 1 base, with 12 bases left between them. The germline V gene encodes CDR1 DFQATT and CDR2 SNEGSKA (reference sequence). CDR3 DNA: TGCAGTGCTCCCCCGGGGGGATCCTATAATTCACCCCTCCACTTT. It encodes CSAPPGGSYNSPLHF.

About this clonotype itself: The junction does not match germline at one end; this may be a read error. The chain employs TRBV20-1 and TRBJ2-1; TRBD2 matches at 10 bases. This CDR3 spans 15 amino acids. Looked up from germline, CDR1 is DFQATT and CDR2 is SNEGSKA (reference sequence). CDR3 nucleotides: TGCAGTGCCGCAACCGGGACTAGCGCATACACTGAGCAGTTCTTC. Its translation is CSAATGTSAYTEQFF.

V gene TRBV20-1 combines with J gene TRBJ2-7; D is possibly TRBD1 or TRBD2 (6 bases each). The V and J ends lost 6 bases and 4 bases respectively, with 25 bases between them. CDR3 size: 16 residues. Germline assignment: CDR1 DFQATT and CDR2 SNEGSKA (reference sequence). In DNA form, the CDR3 reads TGCAGTGCGGGGGACGGAGGGACATATTTAACGTACGAGCAGTACTTC. Translated, it gives CSAGDGGTYLTYEQYF.

The chain couples TRBV11-3 to TRBJ2-5, with 11 bases fitting TRBD1. V dropped 5 bases and J dropped 2; count of bases not matched to a gene: 4. The CDR3 is 15 residues long. CDR1 is SGHNT, CDR2 YENEEA, per germline. As DNA, the CDR3 is TGTGCCAGCAGCGCCGGGACAGGGGGGCAAGAGACCCAGTACTTC. Amino acid sequence: CASSAGTGGQETQYF.

The rearrangement joins TRBV24-1 to TRBJ2-3; D is ambiguous. The CDR3 is 13 residues long. Germline assignment: CDR1 KGHDR and CDR2 SFDVKD. Trimming left V 3 bases short and J 1 base short, with 4 bases between. The CDR3 region is CATSDPGTDTQYF. CDR3 coding DNA: TGTGCCACCAGTGATCCAGGCACAGATACGCAGTATTTT.

This clonotype was detected ten times or more. The gene calls are TRBV5-6 and TRBJ2-7, with 12 bases identical to TRBD2. With 2 bases clipped from V and 5 bases from J, the junction kept 8 bases outside the gene matches. Looked up from germline, CDR1 is SGHDT and CDR2 is YYEEEE. This CDR3 spans 16 amino acids. In DNA, the CDR3 is TGTGCCAGCAGCTTATCTAGCGGGAGGGCCATGCACGAGCAGTACTTC. It is translated as CASSLSSGRAMHEQYF. Filled out from reference TRBV5-6 and TRBJ2-7, the complete variable domain reads DAGVTQSPTHLIKTRGQQVTLRCSPKSGHDTVSWYQQALGQGPQFIFQYYEEEERQRGNFPDRFSGHQFPNYSSELNVNALLLGDSALYLCASSLSSGRAMHEQYFGPGTRLTVT.

The rearrangement uses TRBV7-9 and TRBJ2-1; possibly TRBD1 for D (5 bases). This CDR3 comprises 14 residues. Germline values: CDR1 SEHNR, CDR2 FQNEAQ (reference sequence). The V and J ends lost 3 bases and 5 bases respectively, with 11 bases between them. Written as DNA, the CDR3 is TGTGCCAGCAGCTTCGACGACAGCCACAATGAGCAGTTCTTC. Translating gives CASSFDDSHNEQFF.

This clonotype was counted at least ten times. The chain links TRBV18 to TRBJ1-6; D is possibly TRBD1 (6 bases). This CDR3 spans 13 amino acids. The germline V and J ends were trimmed by 3 bases and 7 bases, with 7 bases remaining between them. CDR1 is KGHSH, CDR2 LQKENI, per germline. CDR3 residues: CASSPGTNSPLHF. In DNA form, the CDR3 reads TGTGCCAGCTCACCCGGGACAAATTCACCCCTCCACTTT.

This clonotype was seen many times. This chain connects TRBV11-3 to TRBJ2-5; TRBD2 matches at 7 bases. This CDR3 region has 21 residues. V was pared by 2 bases and J by 2 bases, with 23 bases of the junction left unmatched. CDR1 SGHNT and CDR2 YENEEA come from the germline V gene. The DNA of the CDR3 is TGTGCCAGCAGCTTATTCCCGCGGGGGACTATTTCCCGAGACTATCAAGAGACCCAGTACTTC. Protein sequence: CASSLFPRGTISRDYQETQYF.

The CDR3 coding sequence is TGTGCCAGCAGCTCGACAGGGGCTCACACAGATACGCAGTATTTT. It is translated as CASSSTGAHTDTQYF. The chain has TRBV7-9 and TRBJ2-3; 8 bases fit TRBD1. From germline, CDR1 is SEHNR and CDR2 FQNEAQ (reference sequence). The CDR3 extends over 15 amino acids. The V gene end was trimmed by 4 bases and the J gene end by 2 bases; junction bases not matched to a gene: 5. The full variable domain, with the rest looked up from reference TRBV7-9 and TRBJ2-3, is DTGVSQNPRHKITKRGQNVTFRCDPISEHNRLYWYRQTLGQGPEFLTYFQNEAQLEKSRLLSDRFSAERPKGSFSTLEIQRTEQGDSAMYLCASSSTGAHTDTQYFGPGTRLTVL.

The chain joins TRBV7-2 to TRBJ1-2; D is ambiguous. V was shortened by 3 bases and J by 4 bases, with 9 bases between the two germline ends. Germline CDR1 SGHTA, CDR2 FQGNSA. The CDR3 covers 13 residues. In DNA, the CDR3 is TGTGCCAGCAGCTTGGAAGCGTTCTATGGCTACACCTTC. Encoded protein: CASSLEAFYGYTF.